Shown below are 28 T cell receptor beta chains from a single sample sequenced in a study of CD8 T cells in ankylosing spondylitis. TCRdb ran MiXCR on the 5' RACE reads and lists one entry per CDR3 protein. This table holds 250,000 to 300,000 distinct CDR3 sequences, approximately 20% found once. The sequencing sample was made of blood, either unsorted or a sorted T cell fraction (not recorded which). These receptors all stem from a male donor with ankylosing spondylitis or in good health (not recorded which).

This clonotype has only a few counts. The genes are TRBV15 and TRBJ1-2, with TRBD1 matching 8 bases. Germline-derived CDR1 and CDR2 are LNHNV and YYDKDF (reference sequence). Germline trimming cut 1 base from V and 7 bases from J; bases unmatched to any gene: 8. This CDR3 contains 15 residues. The CDR3 bases are TGTGCCACCAGCAGAGTCGGGACAGGCATTGTTGGCTACACCTTC. It codes for CATSRVGTGIVGYTF.

This sequence joins TRBV5-1 and TRBJ1-4; D is unresolved. The CDR3 is 14 residues long. V shed 5 bases and J shed 5 bases, with 13 bases lying between them. The V gene's germline CDR1 is SGHRS and CDR2 YFSETQ. The CDR3 DNA reads as TGCGCCAGCAGTCAGACGGCGTCCAATGAAAAACTGTTTTTT. Encoded protein: CASSQTASNEKLFF.

The gene calls are TRBV12-3 or TRBV12-4 and TRBJ2-3, with 7 bases identical to TRBD1. Trimming took 6 bases from V and 3 from J; bases not matched to a gene: 9. The CDR3 has 15 residues. The CDR3 DNA follows: TGTGCCAGCAGGGGAACAGGGGTACGGACAGATACGCAGTATTTT. This encodes CASRGTGVRTDTQYF.

The V and J genes are TRBV5-1 and TRBJ2-3; 8 positions match TRBD2. CDR1 SGHRS and CDR2 YFSETQ come from the germline V gene. The CDR3 is made up of 14 amino acids. Losses at the gene ends were 5 bases for V and 0 bases for J; bases not matched to a gene: 2. The DNA for the CDR3 is TGCGCCAGCAGGGCTAGCGGGAGCACAGATACGCAGTATTTT. This sequence encodes CASRASGSTDTQYF.

For the CDR3, the DNA is TGTGCCAGCAGTGCCCCGGGGCAGCCAGGGGATACGCAGTATTTT. Amino acid sequence: CASSAPGQPGDTQYF. The chain recombines TRBV6-1 with TRBJ2-3; D tentatively reads TRBD1 or TRBD2 (5 bases each). The germline CDR1 and CDR2 sequences are MNHNS and SASEGT. CDR3 length: 15 amino acids. The V end was cut by 4 bases, the J end by 6 bases, with 17 bases between.

This clonotype was recorded many times. V and J are TRBV6-1 and TRBJ1-1; D remains ambiguous. CDR3 length: 14 residues. V lost 5 bases, J lost 4 bases, and 14 bases lay in between. Germline lookup yields CDR1 MNHNS and CDR2 SASEGT. The CDR3 DNA reads TGTGCCAGCAGTCCACTGGATGGCGGCACTGAAGCTTTCTTT. Its protein product is CASSPLDGGTEAFF.

This clonotype was seen a few times. The rearrangement links TRBV5-6 to TRBJ2-1, with 7 bases fitting TRBD2. This CDR3 contains 17 residues. From germline, CDR1 is SGHDT and CDR2 YYEEEE. The ends lost 0 bases at V and 4 bases at J; junction bases unmatched: 10. The CDR3 DNA follows: TGTGCCAGCAGCTTGGGGGTGGCGGGGGAAAGTTACAATGAGCAGTTCTTC. This gives the protein CASSLGVAGESYNEQFF.

The table lists this clonotype with a few counts. The rearrangement joins TRBV4-1 to TRBJ1-4, with D possibly matching TRBD1 (5 bases). Germline V CDR1 and CDR2: MGHRA, YSYEKL. The CDR3 contains 16 residues. Deletions cut 6 bases from V and 7 bases from J, with 21 bases between. DNA of the CDR3: TGCGCCAGCAGATCATTTGGGGGGAGTTCTAGTGAAAAACTGTTTTTT. This translates into CASRSFGGSSSEKLFF.

The chain joins TRBV30 to TRBJ1-1, with 7 bases lining up with TRBD1. V gave up 3 bases and J gave up 3 bases; unmatched junction bases: 1. CDR3 length: 12 residues. Germline V CDR1 and CDR2: GTSNPN, SVGIG (reference sequence). The CDR3, as DNA: TGTGCCTGGAGCGACAGGGACACTGAAGCTTTCTTT. It is translated as CAWSDRDTEAFF.

The table lists this clonotype with many counts. V is TRBV5-1 and J is TRBJ1-5; D might be TRBD1 (5 bases). V lost 0 bases, J lost 2 bases, and 9 bases lay in between. The CDR3 runs 15 residues. CDR1 and CDR2 from the germline V gene are SGHRS and YFSETQ. This chain's CDR3 is CASSLGPRGNQPQHF. As DNA, the CDR3 is TGCGCCAGCAGCTTGGGCCCCAGGGGCAATCAGCCCCAGCATTTT.

This clonotype has just a few counts. The chain combines TRBV6-5 with TRBJ2-7; D may match TRBD1 or TRBD2 (5 bases each). V dropped 5 bases and J dropped 7 bases, with 18 bases sitting between them. Per germline, CDR1 MNHEY and CDR2 SVGAGI. This CDR3 has 14 amino acids. CDR3 sequence reads: CASSTARGGEEQYV. The CDR3 DNA reads as TGTGCCAGCAGTACTGCACGTGGGGGTGAGGAGCAGTACGTC.

The chain recombines TRBV5-1 with TRBJ1-4; 7 positions agree with TRBD1. Germline CDR1 is SGHRS and CDR2 is YFSETQ. The V gene end was trimmed by 3 bases and the J gene end by 7 bases; junction bases not matched to a gene: 6. The CDR3 has 14 amino acids. Here the CDR3 DNA reads TGCGCCAGCAGCTCCTCACAGGGGAGTGAAAAACTGTTTTTT. The encoded protein is CASSSSQGSEKLFF.

This clonotype turned up a few times. This sequence joins TRBV20-1 and TRBJ1-2, with unresolved D. The germline CDR1 and CDR2 sequences are DFQATT and SNEGSKA (reference sequence). The CDR3 totals 13 residues. V was cut by 1 base and J by 8 bases, with 14 bases left in between. CDR3 in amino acids: CSARGTSAGGYTF. The CDR3 DNA sequence: TGCAGTGCTAGAGGAACATCCGCCGGGGGCTACACCTTC.

V is TRBV5-1 and J is TRBJ2-3; a weak D match, TRBD1 (6 bases). The germline gives CDR1 SGHRS, CDR2 YFSETQ. The length of the CDR3 is 16 residues. Trimming left V 0 bases short and J 2 bases short, with 13 bases between. This CDR3 reads CASSLDRTEVTDTQYF. The CDR3 DNA reads TGCGCCAGCAGCTTGGACCGGACAGAAGTCACAGATACGCAGTATTTT.

This clonotype was seen more than once but under ten times. V and J are TRBV15 and TRBJ2-1, with TRBD2 as a possible D gene (5 bases). Trimming pared 1 base from V and 5 bases from J, leaving 12 bases between. The V gene's germline CDR1 is LNHNV and CDR2 YYDKDF (reference sequence). The CDR3 covers 15 residues. CDR3 coding DNA: TGTGCCACCAGCAGAGGAGGGAGAGTAAACAATGAGCAGTTCTTC. Translated, it gives CATSRGGRVNNEQFF. Full variable domain (missing parts from reference TRBV15 and TRBJ2-1): DAMVIQNPRYQVTQFGKPVTLSCSQTLNHNVMYWYQQKSSQAPKLLFHYYDKDFNNEADTPDNFQSRRPNTSFCFLDIRSPGLGDTAMYLCATSRGGRVNNEQFFGPGTRLTVL.

This clonotype turned up a few times. The chain employs TRBV5-1 and TRBJ2-1; TRBD2 matches 10 bases. V trimming: 4 bases; J trimming: 10 bases; junction bases outside the gene matches: 5. The CDR3 is made up of 13 amino acids. Germline CDR1 and CDR2: SGHRS and YFSETQ. DNA of the CDR3: TGCGCCAGCAGCCTTACGGGACTAGCGGAGCAGTTCTTC. As protein: CASSLTGLAEQFF.

This clonotype was counted between two and nine times. The chain couples TRBV3-1 to TRBJ2-2, with a possible D match to TRBD2 (6 bases). CDR3 size: 17 residues. Germline V lookup: CDR1 LGHDT, CDR2 YNNKEL (reference sequence). Trimming took 0 bases from V and 0 from J, leaving 11 bases between them. CDR3 bases: TGTGCCAGCAGCCAAGAAGGAGGGGCCGCGAACACCGGGGAGCTGTTTTTT. It yields the protein CASSQEGGAANTGELFF.

The V and J genes are TRBV12-3 or TRBV12-4 and TRBJ1-3; a weak D match, TRBD1 (6 bases). CDR3 length: 16 residues. Trimming removed 8 bases at V and 4 bases at J, with 21 bases between. The chain's CDR3 is CASGASQGVYGNTIYF. The CDR3 DNA sequence: TGTGCCAGCGGGGCTTCACAGGGAGTTTACGGAAACACCATATATTTT.

This clonotype has only a few counts. J is TRBJ2-1 and V is TRBV5-1; 10 bases map to TRBD2. Germline V CDR1 and CDR2: SGHRS, YFSETQ. The V segment lost 5 bases and the J segment 10 bases; nucleotides outside the gene matches: 3. The CDR3 is 12 amino acids. CDR3 DNA: TGCGCCAGCAGGGGGACTAGCGCCGAGCAGTTCTTC. Protein sequence: CASRGTSAEQFF.

This clonotype turned up a few times. This sequence joins TRBV11-2 and TRBJ2-5; D gene ambiguous. The CDR3 sequence is 12 residues long. V was pared by 5 bases and J by 1 base, with 5 bases between. Germline CDR1 and CDR2: SGHAT and FQNNGV. Here the CDR3 DNA reads TGTGCCAGCAGCCGGACCCAAGAGACCCAGTACTTC. Protein product: CASSRTQETQYF. Full variable domain (outside the CDR3, taken from reference TRBV11-2 and TRBJ2-5): EAGVAQSPRYKIIEKRQSVAFWCNPISGHATLYWYQQILGQGPKLLIQFQNNGVVDDSQLPKDRFSAERLKGVDSTLKIQPAKLEDSAVYLCASSRTQETQYFGPGTRLLVL.

This clonotype was counted many times. The J gene is TRBJ2-7, the V gene TRBV21-1; TRBD2, the table's D call, was not compared with the DNA. TRBV21-1 is recorded as a pseudogene. CDR3 length equals 13 residues. Here the CDR3 reads CASKTGLSYEQYV. For the CDR3, the DNA is TGTGCCAGCAAAACGGGACTCTCCTACGAGCAGTACGTC.

This clonotype was recorded many times. The chain links TRBV29-1 to TRBJ2-5; perhaps D is TRBD1 or TRBD2 (7 bases each). Germline CDR1 SQVTM, CDR2 ANQGSEA. The germline V and J ends were trimmed by 6 bases and 2 bases, with 19 bases remaining between them. The CDR3 loop spans 15 amino acids. CDR3 DNA sequence: TGCAGCGTCTTCCCTCAGGGGGGGCGGCAAGAGACCCAGTACTTC. This gives the protein CSVFPQGGRQETQYF.

This clonotype was detected only a few times. The chain carries TRBV6-2 or TRBV6-3 and TRBJ2-5; TRBD2 aligns across 7 bases. Unmatched junction bases numbered 11, after V lost 6 bases and J lost 4 bases. This CDR3 spans 15 amino acids. Germline V gives CDR1 MNHEY, CDR2 SVGEGT. Here the CDR3 DNA reads TGTGCCAGCAGCCCCGGGACTACCGGGGGAGAGACCCAGTACTTC. This translates into CASSPGTTGGETQYF.

The chain uses TRBV5-1 and TRBJ2-2; 7 nucleotides agree with TRBD2. This CDR3 is 16 amino acids long. CDR1 is SGHRS and CDR2 is YFSETQ in the germline V gene. With V trimmed by 0 bases and J by 2 bases, 4 bases remained unmatched. CDR3 nucleotides: TGCGCCAGCAGCTTGGACCCAGCGGGAAACACCGGGGAGCTGTTTTTT. It is translated as CASSLDPAGNTGELFF.

This clonotype was detected only a few times. This chain uses TRBV2 with TRBJ1-4, with 9 bases matching TRBD1. Germline V gene lookup returns CDR1 SNHLY and CDR2 FYNNEI. V lost 6 bases and J lost 0; bases outside the gene matches: 2. The CDR3 has 15 amino acids. CDR3: CASRRDRATNEKLFF. DNA for the CDR3: TGTGCCAGCAGACGGGACAGGGCAACTAATGAAAAACTGTTTTTT.

The chain employs TRBV6-5 and TRBJ2-6; 8 positions match TRBD1. CDR1 and CDR2 (germline): MNHEY, SVGAGI. The J segment lost 3 bases and the V segment lost 0 bases, leaving 7 bases of the junction unmatched. The CDR3 consists of 18 residues. The CDR3 sequence: CASSYSGIRGHGANVLTF. CDR3 DNA: TGTGCCAGCAGTTACTCGGGAATCAGGGGGCATGGGGCCAACGTCCTGACTTTC.

This chain links TRBV5-1 with TRBJ2-2; 9 bases align to TRBD1. Per the germline V gene, CDR1 is SGHRS and CDR2 is YFSETQ. Unmatched junction bases numbered 7, after V lost 0 bases and J lost 7 bases. CDR3 size: 16 residues. The CDR3 is CASSLAGQGNFGELFF. The CDR3 DNA follows: TGCGCCAGCAGCTTGGCGGGACAGGGTAATTTCGGGGAGCTGTTTTTT.

This clonotype was found a few times. The chain combines TRBV27 with TRBJ1-2; a weak D match, TRBD1 (6 bases). Germline V CDR1 and CDR2: MNHEY, SMNVEV (reference sequence). Trimming stripped 2 bases from V and 7 bases from J, with 14 bases between. CDR3 size: 14 residues. CDR3 DNA sequence: TGTGCCAGCAGTTTAGCCGGGGGGCAGGGTGGCTACACCTTC. It codes for CASSLAGGQGGYTF.